What follows are 3 T cell receptor beta chains derived from one specimen sequenced in a study of T cell responses to AZD1222 COVID-19 vaccine. Profiled with immunoSEQ multiplex PCR; TCRdb holds only in-frame clones, not every one. The top ten hold approximately 5% of the sample, which has about 150,000 clones, over 85% seen once. The starting material was peripheral blood, obtained on day 0 of AZD1222 vaccination. The receptors come from an adult in good health.

The CDR3 DNA sequence: TGTGCCAGCAGCTTAAGATGGACAGGGAATGAAAAACTGTTTTTT. Protein product: CASSLRWTGNEKLFF. V is TRBV11-2 and J is TRBJ1-4; 8 positions match TRBD1. CDR3 length: 15 residues. Trimming took 2 bases from V and 5 from J; bases not matched to a gene: 4. CDR1 is SGHAT, CDR2 FQNNGV, per germline. Using reference TRBV11-2 and TRBJ1-4 for the parts outside the CDR3, the full variable domain is EAGVAQSPRYKIIEKRQSVAFWCNPISGHATLYWYQQILGQGPKLLIQFQNNGVVDDSQLPKDRFSAERLKGVDSTLKIQPAKLEDSAVYLCASSLRWTGNEKLFFGSGTQLSVL.

CDR3 protein: CASSLDRGKLFF. CDR3 DNA sequence: TGTGCCAGCAGCTTAGATAGGGGTAAGCTGTTTTTT. The chain recombines TRBV7-9 with TRBJ1-4; perhaps TRBD1 as D (5 bases). Germline CDR1 is SEHNR and CDR2 is FQNEAQ (reference sequence). CDR3 length: 12 residues. V was pared by 1 base and J by 14 bases, with 11 bases between.

The chain uses TRBV28 and TRBJ1-2; D unclear. The CDR3 is 13 amino acids. Germline loops: CDR1 MDHEN, CDR2 SYDVKM. The V end lost 5 bases, the J end lost 4 bases, and 11 bases lay between the germline ends. CDR3 DNA: TGTGCCAGCAGTATTAAGCGGCGCTATGGCTACACCTTC. As protein: CASSIKRRYGYTF.